A single sample is the source of the 9 T cell receptor beta chains below, sequenced in a study of cytomegalovirus exposure and HLA in healthy donors. Assay used: immunoSEQ multiplex PCR; TCRdb lists only in-frame clones, some missing. Found here are roughly 120,000 clones, over 85% of them singletons; the top ten hold around 3.5%. The material sequenced was PBMCs. The receptors originated from a man younger than 40 in good health and CMV-seronegative.

This chain uses TRBV19 with TRBJ2-7; possibly TRBD1 for D (5 bases). Deletions cut 3 bases from V and 3 bases from J, with 9 bases between. This CDR3 is 13 amino acids long. CDR1 and CDR2 (germline): LNHDA, SQIVND (reference sequence). DNA for the CDR3: TGTGCCAGTAGTATCTCCAGGGACTACGAGCAGTACTTC. Translation: CASSISRDYEQYF.

The chain recombines TRBV5-1 with TRBJ2-5; 12 bases fit TRBD1. This CDR3 spans 15 amino acids. Germline assignment: CDR1 SGHRS and CDR2 YFSETQ. Trimming took 3 bases from V and 7 from J; bases not matched to a gene: 7. CDR3 coding DNA: TGCGCCAGCAGCTCGGGGACAGGGGGCCGGTTGACCCAGTACTTC. Translated, it gives CASSSGTGGRLTQYF.

The chain carries TRBV27 and TRBJ2-1, with TRBD1 matching 7 bases. V gave up 4 bases and J gave up 2 bases; unmatched junction bases: 2. Germline assignment: CDR1 MNHEY and CDR2 SMNVEV (reference sequence). This CDR3 is built from 14 residues. The CDR3 loop reads CASSYRGPYNEQFF. CDR3 nucleotide sequence: TGTGCCAGCAGTTACAGGGGTCCCTACAATGAGCAGTTCTTC.

In its sample, this clone ranks as medium-sized. The V gene is TRBV15, the J gene TRBJ1-5; a possible D gene is TRBD1 (5 bases). Germline V gives CDR1 LNHNV, CDR2 YYDKDF (reference sequence). The CDR3 runs to 14 residues. Trimming stripped 5 bases from V and 6 bases from J, with 14 bases between. This CDR3 reads CATSVRVTGQPQHF. The CDR3 DNA sequence: TGTGCCACCAGCGTCAGGGTGACGGGTCAGCCCCAGCATTTT.

The CDR3 loop reads CASSEAPRLAAKYNEQFF. CDR3 nucleotide sequence: TGTGCCAGCAGTGAAGCACCGAGACTAGCGGCGAAATACAATGAGCAGTTCTTC. The rearrangement joins TRBV6-1 to TRBJ2-1, with 9 bases aligning to TRBD2. Germline V gene lookup returns CDR1 MNHNS and CDR2 SASEGT. The CDR3 runs 18 residues. The trim removed 0 bases at V and 4 bases at J, leaving 10 bases unmatched.

This clone was counted once. This chain joins TRBV19 and TRBJ1-2; D call uncertain. Trimming removed 1 base at V and 4 bases at J, with 13 bases between. CDR1 is LNHDA, CDR2 SQIVND, per germline (reference sequence). The CDR3 spans 15 residues. The CDR3 sequence: CASSIAQHSLYGYTF. CDR3 nucleotide sequence: TGTGCCAGTAGTATAGCACAGCATTCTCTCTATGGCTACACCTTC.

V and J are TRBV5-1 and TRBJ2-7; a weak D match, TRBD2 (6 bases). Trimming removed 4 bases at V and 2 bases at J, with 10 bases between. The CDR3 is 13 residues long. Germline values: CDR1 SGHRS, CDR2 YFSETQ. CDR3 loop: CASSPSGAYEQYF. The DNA for the CDR3 is TGCGCCAGCAGCCCGTCGGGGGCCTACGAGCAGTACTTC.

V is TRBV29-1 and J is TRBJ2-5; D perhaps matches TRBD1 (5 bases). V was shortened by 7 bases and J by 0 bases, with 15 bases between the two germline ends. The germline CDR1 and CDR2 sequences are SQVTM and ANQGSEA. The CDR3 is 14 amino acids. CDR3 nucleotide sequence: TGCAGCGGCAAGGCGACAGTGTACCAAGAGACCCAGTACTTC. Protein sequence: CSGKATVYQETQYF.

The chain employs TRBV28 and TRBJ2-1, with 8 positions matching TRBD2. This CDR3 contains 15 residues. In germline, CDR1 is MDHEN, CDR2 SYDVKM. Trimming at V came to 6 bases and at J to 0 bases, leaving 4 bases not matched to a gene. The CDR3 coding sequence is TGTGCCAGCAGCACGGGGGGGAGCTCCTACAATGAGCAGTTCTTC. This gives the protein CASSTGGSSYNEQFF. The variable domain in full, with the rest retrieved from reference TRBV28 and TRBJ2-1, is DVKVTQSSRYLVKRTGEKVFLECVQDMDHENMFWYRQDPGLGLRLIYFSYDVKMKEKGDIPEGYSVSREKKERFSLILESASTNQTSMYLCASSTGGSSYNEQFFGPGTRLTVL.